This entry concerns a single TCR beta chain. Its cognate antigen has yet to be identified. No base qualities exist here, and no much larger clone lies one base off it. The sample's treatment or condition, from its label and the paper: approximately 9-day PBMC culture with coronavirus spike peptide pools or control peptides (ViraFEST assay). The ViraFEST assay, used in the study, expanded antigen-specific T cells with peptide pools and then identified the expanded clonotypes through TCR sequencing. The convalescent patients' positive SARS-CoV-2 PCR tests fell between March and December 2020, which was before the Alpha, Beta and Delta variants emerged in the United States. PBMCs were cultured at two million per well in IMDM supplemented with 5% human AB serum and 9 to 10 IU/ml IL-2, with approximately 11 ug/ml peptide pools added. Half of the culture medium was replaced with fresh IL-2-containing medium on days 3 and 7. CD4+ T cells were isolated after approximately ten days of culture through negative selection using the EasySep CD4+ T cell isolation kit. PBMCs were separated from whole blood using Ficoll-Paque Plus gradient centrifugation and then either used fresh or cryopreserved at -140C. Culture conditions were generally each tested in triplicate wells.

Library method: PCR. DNA from cultured CD4+ T cells underwent TCR sequencing with the Oncomine TCR Beta short-read assay at the Johns Hopkins FTIC core. The QIAamp micro DNA kit was used to extract genomic DNA from the cultured CD4+ T cells. The Oncomine TCR Beta libraries from cultured CD4+ T cells were pooled using unique dual indexes and then sequenced on an Illumina iSeq 100. In the original analysis: Non-productive sequences were filtered out, and CDR3s that did not start with C, did not end with F or W, or were shorter than 7 amino acids were discarded. Antigen-specific clonotypes were identified with the MANAFEST web application by comparing peptide-stimulated wells with reference and other culture wells. For a clone to be called positive, the clone needed an FDR below 0.05, an odds ratio above 5, and a productive frequency above 0.1% in at least two of three replicate wells. Clonotypes that were significantly expanded in both SARS-CoV-2 spike wells and at least one common cold coronavirus spike condition were defined as cross-reactive. Using R version 3.6.1, CDR3 homology was evaluated through Levenshtein distances (stringdist) along with unrooted phylogenetic trees (ape). TCRdb trimmed public reads at Q25 via fastp, called clones via MiXCR and kept in-frame beta chains. Each entry merges the rows of one CDR3 protein and shows their most common DNA and genes. The V and J calls were not made by the authors but by TCRdb's processing. The sample data list 20,000 to 30,000 distinct CDR3 sequences, and roughly 42% of these were observed just once. The ten largest clones capture about a tenth of the sample.

The CDR3 covers 15 residues, taking in both the cysteine and the phenylalanine. The only DNA kept is the CDR3, 45 bases in frame from the first base. Trimming removed 5 bases from V and 4 bases from J, leaving 12 bases between the germline ends. The germline V gene (reference sequence) sets CDR1 to MNHEY and CDR2 to SMNVEV. This entry belongs to a study of vaccination and CD4 T cells after COVID-19 (dated by TCRdb to the early 2020s). Regarding the complete study: Every convalescent patient had a positive nasal swab PCR test for SARS-CoV-2, with mild disease in roughly nine patients and severe disease in one. The convalescent cohort comprised six males and four females, including two Hispanic individuals, seven Caucasians, two Asians and one multiracial person. Participants got two doses of the Pfizer-BioNTech BNT162b2 vaccine (n=8) or two doses of the Moderna mRNA-1273 vaccine (n=2). Post-COVID blood samples from convalescent patients were collected a median of around 110 days after diagnosis, with a range of 35 to 161 days. Post-vaccine blood samples were collected a median of about 72 days after the second vaccine dose, ranging from roughly 13 to 241 days. Overlapping spike peptide pools from SARS-CoV-2 and from the common cold coronaviruses HCoV-NL63, HCoV-OC43 and HCoV-229E were used as culture stimuli. As controls, cultures received a CEFX viral epitope pool (the positive control), an HIV-1 Nef peptide pool (the negative control), or no peptide at all. In approximately eleven COVID-19 convalescent patients and several infection-naive healthy vaccine recipients, the spike-specific CD4+ TCR repertoire before mRNA vaccination was compared with the repertoire after mRNA vaccination.

General findings and caveats noted by the study authors: The median count of SARS-CoV-2-reactive clonotypes went up from approximately 22 after infection to 38 after vaccination, although the change was not significant. In convalescent patients, a median roughly 87% of post-vaccine SARS-CoV-2-reactive clones were detected only after vaccination, suggesting vaccine-specific priming. Of the vaccine-specific clones in convalescent patients, 304 of 307, or nearly all, reacted only to SARS-CoV-2 spike and did not cross-react with common cold coronaviruses. The study included relatively few convalescent patients and did not analyze early timepoints after natural infection.

Recombination linked TRBV27 to TRBJ2-6; the D gene is perhaps TRBD1, from 6 matching bases. The sequence was obtained from a human donor who had recovered from COVID-19. The sequenced sample was CD4+ T cells from blood, cultured in vitro. The DNA sequence is TGTGCCAGCAGTGGACCAGGGGTAGGGGCCAACGTCCTGACTTTC. This encodes CASSGPGVGANVLTF.